This T cell receptor beta chain was sequenced during a study of cytotoxic CD8 clonotypes in ibrutinib-treated CLL. Study information: The patients, some eleven relapsed/refractory and roughly 15 treatment-naive, included about 18 who were IGHV unmutated.

There are 16 residues in the CDR3. Germline lookup yields CDR1 LNHNV and CDR2 YYDKDF (reference sequence). Trimming stripped 0 bases from V and 3 bases from J, with 9 bases between. Assay: immunoSEQ multiplex PCR; the TCRdb copy retains only in-frame clones and omits some. The table includes 250,000 to 350,000 clones, roughly four fifths detected once. The chain carries TRBV15 and TRBJ2-6, with unresolved D. The sequence came from a human donor with chronic lymphocytic leukemia. The source material was PBMCs, sampled at disease progression, from a patient treated with ibrutinib. CDR3 region: CATSREGHSGANVLTF. Here the CDR3 DNA reads TGTGCCACCAGCAGAGAAGGGCACAGTGGGGCCAACGTCCTGACTTTC.